This T cell receptor beta chain was sequenced in a study of cytomegalovirus exposure and HLA in healthy donors. Study outcomes and limitations: Through in vitro validation, a few CMV-associated chains were shown to be specific for CMV antigens.

With respect to this clone: Its target is not known.

The junction had 3 bases not matched to a gene; V was cut back by 2 bases and J by 2 bases. This CDR3 is 15 amino acids long. Primers for the PCR totalled 60 Vbeta and 13 Jbeta. In the study's own analysis: Roughly 11 million shared chains were among tens of millions of unique TCR beta chains counted in a later analysis. Generated by immunoSEQ multiplex PCR, the TCRdb table keeps only in-frame clones and is missing some. The V and J calls and clone size are taken from that table; D and trimming were inferred from the DNA. This table has under 200,000 clones, approximately 78% appearing once. The chain uses TRBV23-1 and TRBJ1-2, with TRBD1 matching 9 bases. TRBV23-1 is an ORF, with its function uncertain. The receptor was isolated from a woman aged 18-35 years in good health and CMV-seronegative. Input material: PBMCs. The CDR3 DNA sequence: TGCGCCAGCAGTCAAAGGACAGGGGAAAACTATGGCTACACCTTC. This codes for CASSQRTGENYGYTF.